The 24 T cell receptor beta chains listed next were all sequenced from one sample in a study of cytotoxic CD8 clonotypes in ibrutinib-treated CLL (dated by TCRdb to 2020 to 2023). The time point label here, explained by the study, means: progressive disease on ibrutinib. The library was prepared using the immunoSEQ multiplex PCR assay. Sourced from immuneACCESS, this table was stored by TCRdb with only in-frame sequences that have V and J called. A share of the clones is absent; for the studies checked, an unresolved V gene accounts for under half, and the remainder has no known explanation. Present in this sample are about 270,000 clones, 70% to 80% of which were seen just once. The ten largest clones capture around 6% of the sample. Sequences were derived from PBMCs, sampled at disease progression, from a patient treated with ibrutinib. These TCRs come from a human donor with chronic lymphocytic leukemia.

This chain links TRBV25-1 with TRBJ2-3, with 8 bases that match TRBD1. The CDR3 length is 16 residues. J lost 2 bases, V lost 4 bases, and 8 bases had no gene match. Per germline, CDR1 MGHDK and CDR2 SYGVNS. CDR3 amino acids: CASSARRTGNTDTQYF. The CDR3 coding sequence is TGTGCCAGCAGTGCCCGGAGGACAGGGAACACAGATACGCAGTATTTT.

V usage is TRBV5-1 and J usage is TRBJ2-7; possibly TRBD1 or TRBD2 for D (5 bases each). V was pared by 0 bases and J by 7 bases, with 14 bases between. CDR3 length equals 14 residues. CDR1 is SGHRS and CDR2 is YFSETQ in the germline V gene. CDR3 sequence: CASSLATGAREQYF. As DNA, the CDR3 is TGCGCCAGCAGCTTGGCCACCGGGGCGCGGGAGCAGTACTTC.

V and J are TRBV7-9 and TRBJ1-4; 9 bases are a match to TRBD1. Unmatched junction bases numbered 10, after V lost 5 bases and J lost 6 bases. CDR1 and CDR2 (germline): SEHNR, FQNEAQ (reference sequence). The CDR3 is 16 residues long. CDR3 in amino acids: CASSLTTGTGYEKLFF. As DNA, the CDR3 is TGTGCCAGCAGCCTAACTACCGGGACAGGGTATGAAAAACTGTTTTTT.

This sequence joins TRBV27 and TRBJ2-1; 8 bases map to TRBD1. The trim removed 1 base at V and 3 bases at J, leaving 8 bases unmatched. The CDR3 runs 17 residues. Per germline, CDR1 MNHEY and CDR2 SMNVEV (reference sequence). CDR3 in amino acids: CASSLFLQGDFYNEQFF. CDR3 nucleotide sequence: TGTGCCAGCAGTTTATTCCTACAGGGGGATTTCTACAATGAGCAGTTCTTC.

The CDR3 loop is CASRYRGFSANTGELFF. In DNA form, the CDR3 reads TGTGCCAGCAGATACCGCGGTTTCTCAGCAAACACCGGGGAGCTGTTTTTT. J is TRBJ2-2 and V is TRBV28; D is ambiguous. The germline V and J ends were trimmed by 6 bases and 2 bases, with 19 bases remaining between them. Germline assignment: CDR1 MDHEN and CDR2 SYDVKM. This CDR3 has 17 amino acids.

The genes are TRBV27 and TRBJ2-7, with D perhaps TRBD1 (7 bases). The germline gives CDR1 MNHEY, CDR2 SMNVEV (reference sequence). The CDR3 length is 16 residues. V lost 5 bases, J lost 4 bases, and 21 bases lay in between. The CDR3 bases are TGTGCCAGCAGTATGAGGAGGGCAGGGGGTGGGTACGAGCAGTACTTC. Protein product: CASSMRRAGGGYEQYF.

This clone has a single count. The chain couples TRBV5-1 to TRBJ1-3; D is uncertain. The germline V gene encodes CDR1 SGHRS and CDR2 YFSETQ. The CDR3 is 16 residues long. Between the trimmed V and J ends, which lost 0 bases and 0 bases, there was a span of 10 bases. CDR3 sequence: CASSLESGNSGNTIYF. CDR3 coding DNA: TGCGCCAGCAGCTTGGAATCGGGAAACTCTGGAAACACCATATATTTT.

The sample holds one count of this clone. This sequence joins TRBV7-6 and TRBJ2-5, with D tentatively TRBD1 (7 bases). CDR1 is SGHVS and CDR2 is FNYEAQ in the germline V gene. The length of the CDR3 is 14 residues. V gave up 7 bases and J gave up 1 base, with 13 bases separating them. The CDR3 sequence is CASTQGGLQETQYF. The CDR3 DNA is TGTGCCAGCACCCAGGGGGGCCTCCAAGAGACCCAGTACTTC.

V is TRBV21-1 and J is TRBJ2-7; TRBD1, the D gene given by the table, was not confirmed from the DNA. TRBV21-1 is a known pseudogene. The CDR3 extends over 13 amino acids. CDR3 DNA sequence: TGTGCCAGCAGCAACCGGACATTCCACGAGCAGTACTTC. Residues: CASSNRTFHEQYF.

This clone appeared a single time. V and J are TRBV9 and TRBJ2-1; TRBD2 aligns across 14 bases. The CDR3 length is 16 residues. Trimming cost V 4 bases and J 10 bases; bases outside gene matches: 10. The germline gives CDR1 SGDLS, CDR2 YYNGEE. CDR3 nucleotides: TGTGCCAGCAGCTCCCGGGGACTAGCGGGGGCCATAGAGCAGTTCTTC. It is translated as CASSSRGLAGAIEQFF.

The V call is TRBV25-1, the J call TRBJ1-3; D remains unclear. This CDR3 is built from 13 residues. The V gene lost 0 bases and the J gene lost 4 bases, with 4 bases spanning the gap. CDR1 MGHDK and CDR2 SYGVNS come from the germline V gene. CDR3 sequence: CASSEYLGNTIYF. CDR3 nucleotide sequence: TGTGCCAGCAGTGAATATTTGGGAAACACCATATATTTT.

The CDR3 loop reads CASSFPALTEAFF. DNA of the CDR3: TGTGCCAGCAGCTTCCCGGCCCTCACTGAAGCTTTCTTT. The chain combines TRBV7-9 with TRBJ1-1; D gene ambiguous. This CDR3 contains 13 residues. The germline V and J ends were trimmed by 3 bases and 4 bases, with 9 bases remaining between them. CDR1 SEHNR and CDR2 FQNEAQ come from the germline V gene (reference sequence). Full variable domain (outside the CDR3, taken from reference TRBV7-9 and TRBJ1-1): DTGVSQNPRHKITKRGQNVTFRCDPISEHNRLYWYRQTLGQGPEFLTYFQNEAQLEKSRLLSDRFSAERPKGSFSTLEIQRTEQGDSAMYLCASSFPALTEAFFGQGTRLTVV.

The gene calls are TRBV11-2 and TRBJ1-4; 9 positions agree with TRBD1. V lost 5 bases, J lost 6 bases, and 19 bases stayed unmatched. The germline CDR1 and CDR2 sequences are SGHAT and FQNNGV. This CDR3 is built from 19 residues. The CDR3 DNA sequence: TGTGCCAGCAGCCAAACCTCGAGGGGGACAGGGTCAAGATATGAAAAACTGTTTTTT. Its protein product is CASSQTSRGTGSRYEKLFF.

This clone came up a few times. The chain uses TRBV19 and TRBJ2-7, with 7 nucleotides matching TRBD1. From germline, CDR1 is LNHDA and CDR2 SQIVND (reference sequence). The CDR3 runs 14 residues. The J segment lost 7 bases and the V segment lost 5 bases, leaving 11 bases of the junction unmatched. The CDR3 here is CASSSGTVGGEQYF. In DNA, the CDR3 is TGTGCCAGTAGTTCCGGGACAGTTGGGGGAGAGCAGTACTTC.

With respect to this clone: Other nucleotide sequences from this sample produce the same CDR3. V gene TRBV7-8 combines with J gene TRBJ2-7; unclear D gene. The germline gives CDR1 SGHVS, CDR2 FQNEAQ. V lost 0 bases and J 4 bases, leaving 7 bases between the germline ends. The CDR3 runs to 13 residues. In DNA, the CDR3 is TGTGCCAGCAGCTTAGCGGGCCTATACGAGCAGTACTTC. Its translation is CASSLAGLYEQYF. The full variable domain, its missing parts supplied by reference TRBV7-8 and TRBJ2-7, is GAGVSQSPRYKVAKRGQDVALRCDPISGHVSLFWYQQALGQGPEFLTYFQNEAQLDKSGLPSDRFFAERPEGSVSTLKIQRTQQEDSAVYLCASSLAGLYEQYFGPGTRLTVT.

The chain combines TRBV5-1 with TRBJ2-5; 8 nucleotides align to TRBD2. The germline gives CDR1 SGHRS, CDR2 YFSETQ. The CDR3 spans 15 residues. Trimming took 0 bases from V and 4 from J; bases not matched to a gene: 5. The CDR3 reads CASSLGTGGRETQYF. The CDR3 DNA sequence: TGCGCCAGCAGCTTGGGGACGGGGGGGCGAGAGACCCAGTACTTC.

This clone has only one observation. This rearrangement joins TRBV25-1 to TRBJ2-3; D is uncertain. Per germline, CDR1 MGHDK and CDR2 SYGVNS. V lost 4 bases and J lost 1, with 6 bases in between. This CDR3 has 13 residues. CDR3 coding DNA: TGTGCCAGCAGTGTAAGGGGCACAGATACGCAGTATTTT. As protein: CASSVRGTDTQYF.

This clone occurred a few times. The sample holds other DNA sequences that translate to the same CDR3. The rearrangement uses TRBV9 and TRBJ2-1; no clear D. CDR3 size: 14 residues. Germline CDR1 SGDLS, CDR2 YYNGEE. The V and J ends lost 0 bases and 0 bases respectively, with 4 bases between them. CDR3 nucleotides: TGTGCCAGCAGCGTAGCTGGCTCCTACAATGAGCAGTTCTTC. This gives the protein CASSVAGSYNEQFF. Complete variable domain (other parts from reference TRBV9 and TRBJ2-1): DSGVTQTPKHLITATGQRVTLRCSPRSGDLSVYWYQQSLDQGLQFLIQYYNGEERAKGNILERFSAQQFPDLHSELNLSSLELGDSALYFCASSVAGSYNEQFFGPGTRLTVL.

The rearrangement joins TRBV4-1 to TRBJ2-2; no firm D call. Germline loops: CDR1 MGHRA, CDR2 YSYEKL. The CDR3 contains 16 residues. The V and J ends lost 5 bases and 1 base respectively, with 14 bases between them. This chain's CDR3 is CASSAPADGNTGELFF. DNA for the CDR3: TGCGCCAGCAGCGCCCCCGCGGACGGGAACACCGGGGAGCTGTTTTTT.

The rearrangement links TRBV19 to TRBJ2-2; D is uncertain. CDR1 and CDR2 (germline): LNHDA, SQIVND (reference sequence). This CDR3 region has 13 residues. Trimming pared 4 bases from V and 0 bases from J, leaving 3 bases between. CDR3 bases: TGTGCCAGTAGTAACACGAACACCGGGGAGCTGTTTTTT. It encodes CASSNTNTGELFF.

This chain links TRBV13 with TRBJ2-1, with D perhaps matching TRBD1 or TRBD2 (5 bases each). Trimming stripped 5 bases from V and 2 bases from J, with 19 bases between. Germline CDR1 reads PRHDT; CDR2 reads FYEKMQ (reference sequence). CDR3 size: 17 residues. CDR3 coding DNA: TGTGCCAGCAGCGGGAGAAAGACGGGGCGGGCCTACAATGAGCAGTTCTTC. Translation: CASSGRKTGRAYNEQFF.

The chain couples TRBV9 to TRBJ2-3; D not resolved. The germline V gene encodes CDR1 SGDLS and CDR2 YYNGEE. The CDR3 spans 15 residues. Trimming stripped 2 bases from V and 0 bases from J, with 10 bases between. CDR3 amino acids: CASSVSSYSTDTQYF. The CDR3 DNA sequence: TGTGCCAGCAGCGTTTCGAGTTATAGCACAGATACGCAGTATTTT. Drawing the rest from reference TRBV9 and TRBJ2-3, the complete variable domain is DSGVTQTPKHLITATGQRVTLRCSPRSGDLSVYWYQQSLDQGLQFLIQYYNGEERAKGNILERFSAQQFPDLHSELNLSSLELGDSALYFCASSVSSYSTDTQYFGPGTRLTVL.

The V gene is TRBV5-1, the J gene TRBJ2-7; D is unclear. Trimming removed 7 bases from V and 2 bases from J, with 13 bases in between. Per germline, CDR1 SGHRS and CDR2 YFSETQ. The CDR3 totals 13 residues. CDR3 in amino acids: CASPSGFPYEQYF. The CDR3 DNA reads TGCGCCAGCCCGTCGGGTTTCCCCTACGAGCAGTACTTC.

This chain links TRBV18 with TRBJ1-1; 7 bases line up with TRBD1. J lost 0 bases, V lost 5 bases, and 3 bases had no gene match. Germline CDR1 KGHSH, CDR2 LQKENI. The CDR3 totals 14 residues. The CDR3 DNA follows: TGTGCCAGCTCAACCGGGACAGTGAACACTGAAGCTTTCTTT. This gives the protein CASSTGTVNTEAFF.